The rows below give T cell receptor beta chains drawn from one sample of a study of T cell responses to AZD1222 COVID-19 vaccine. Some clones are missing from TCRdb's copy, which holds only in-frame ones; the method was immunoSEQ multiplex PCR. The table records around 150,000 clones, roughly nine tenths of them present only once. Here the sequenced sample was peripheral blood, taken 28 days after the second AZD1222 dose. The receptors here all came from an adult who received the AZD1222 COVID-19 vaccine. CDR3s include the opening cysteine and the closing phenylalanine or tryptophan. The order of the fields is D gene, clone size, V gene, J gene, CDR3 DNA, CDR3 protein. D genes are given only for firm matches. Some rows have no size entry. The others give once, few or many, or a class for an expanded clone.

.	.	TRBV7-9	TRBJ1-5	TGTGCCAGCAGCTTAGATGGCCAGGGGAATCAGCCCCAGCATTTT	CASSLDGQGNQPQHF
TRBD1	.	TRBV7-2	TRBJ1-6	TGTGCCAGCAGCTTAGCTCTTATACAGGGGGCCTATTCACCCCTCCACTTT	CASSLALIQGAYSPLHF
TRBD1	.	TRBV7-9	TRBJ2-3	TGTGCCAGCAGCTTAGCGTCCACAGGGGGAATCACAGATACGCAGTATTTT	CASSLASTGGITDTQYF
TRBD2	few	TRBV5-1	TRBJ2-3	TGCGCCAGCAGCTTGGGGGTAGCGGGAAGCGCAGATACGCAGTATTTT	CASSLGVAGSADTQYF
.	.	TRBV12-5	TRBJ2-7	TGTGCTAGTGGTTCACAGGGTTACGAGCAGTACTTC	CASGSQGYEQYF
TRBD1	.	TRBV7-8	TRBJ1-5	TGTGCCAGCAGCTTAGTCACAGGGGGACAGCCCCAGCATTTT	CASSLVTGGQPQHF
.	.	TRBV18	TRBJ1-1	TGTGCCAGCTCACCAGACAACGGTGACACTGAAGCTTTCTTT	CASSPDNGDTEAFF
.	.	TRBV18	TRBJ1-5	TGTGCCAGCTCCCGTACGGGTCAGACTAATCAGCCCCAGCATTTT	CASSRTGQTNQPQHF
.	.	TRBV28	TRBJ1-1	TGTGCCAGCAGTTTCGACGACAGATATGAAGCTTTCTTT	CASSFDDRYEAFF
TRBD1	few	TRBV7-9	TRBJ2-1	TGTGCCAGCAGCCCGCCGGGACAGCCAGACAATGAGCAGTTCTTC	CASSPPGQPDNEQFF
TRBD2	.	TRBV5-6	TRBJ2-2	TGTGCCAGCAGCCGACTAGCGGGAGGTTTCGGGGAGCTGTTTTTT	CASSRLAGGFGELFF
.	.	TRBV7-2	TRBJ2-7	TGTGCCAGCAGCCGCCCAACCAACTACGAGCAGTACTTC	CASSRPTNYEQYF
.	.	TRBV28	TRBJ2-7	TGTGCCAGCAGTTCCGTCGAATACGAGCAGTACTTC	CASSSVEYEQYF
.	.	TRBV19	TRBJ2-3	TGTGCCAGTAGTTACAGGACTACCCCAGATACGCAGTATTTT	CASSYRTTPDTQYF
TRBD2	.	TRBV6-6	TRBJ2-3	TGTGCCAGCAGTTTACGGGAGGGAGATACGCAGTATTTT	CASSLREGDTQYF
TRBD1	.	TRBV2	TRBJ2-7	TGTGCCAGCAGACCGGGACAGGGCTACGAGCAGTACTTC	CASRPGQGYEQYF
TRBD1	.	TRBV6-5	TRBJ2-7	TGTGCCAGCTCTAAGGACAGGGGATCCTACGAGCAGTACTTC	CASSKDRGSYEQYF
.	.	TRBV30	TRBJ2-1	TGTGCCTGGAGAGGGAAAATAAGGAATGAGCAGTTCTTC	CAWRGKIRNEQFF
TRBD1	.	TRBV20-1	TRBJ1-1	TGCAGTGCTAGTTGGGGTCGGGGAGGGGGCCAAGCTTTCTTT	CSASWGRGGGQAFF
.	.	TRBV7-6	TRBJ1-1	TGTGCCAGCAGCCCGTGGACAGCCTCGAACACTGAAGCTTTCTTT	CASSPWTASNTEAFF
TRBD1	once	TRBV2	TRBJ1-4	TGTGCCAGCAGAGAGGGACAGGGGGGTGAAAAACTGTTTTTT	CASREGQGGEKLFF
.	once	TRBV28	TRBJ2-7	TGTGCCAGCAGGCTAGACTCCTACGAGCAGTACTTC	CASRLDSYEQYF
TRBD1	.	TRBV5-4	TRBJ2-7	TGTGCCAGCAGCTCGGGACAGTGGGGCAGCTACGAGCAGTACTTC	CASSSGQWGSYEQYF